This record concerns one T cell receptor beta chain sequence. The sample is drawn from a study of blood T cell repertoires in COVID-19. About the research overall: Sources were T cells, B-cell-depleted T cells, or PBMCs; the material itself was cDNA or gDNA.

Germline V gene data show CDR1 as MGHRA and CDR2 as YSYEKL. The CDR3 runs 15 residues. V was clipped by 3 bases and J by 5 bases; unmatched bases: 7. The protocol was immunoSEQ multiplex PCR, while the TCRdb copy is restricted to in-frame clones and leaves out a portion. The sample contains 100,000 or so clones, 80% to 90% of which appear only once. This TCR was recovered from a human donor in a cohort sampled during active COVID-19. The sample was peripheral blood. The rearrangement links TRBV4-1 to TRBJ1-2; TRBD1 matches at 9 bases. This CDR3 reads CASSHPGTGYYGYTF. The CDR3 DNA is TGCGCCAGCAGCCACCCCGGGACAGGGTATTATGGCTACACCTTC.